Reported below is one T cell receptor beta chain. This entry belongs to a study of T cell clones after liver transplantation. Profiling relied on immunoSEQ multiplex PCR, and the TCRdb table lists in-frame clones only, not all of them. The sample shows roughly 97,000 clones, about 81% of them seen only once. V lost 8 bases to trimming and J lost 8 bases, with 24 bases between them. Germline V gives CDR1 LNHDA, CDR2 SQIVND (reference sequence). The CDR3 sequence is 15 residues long. Sequences were derived from CD4+ T cells from blood, sampled before liver transplant. The receptor's source is a human donor who received a liver transplant. The rearrangement joins TRBV19 to TRBJ1-2; D is unclear. CDR3 sequence: CASFQDAAGIGGYTF. The DNA of the CDR3 is TGTGCCAGTTTCCAGGACGCCGCGGGCATCGGCGGCTACACCTTC.